Detailed here is one T cell receptor beta chain. The antigen is not known. The sample comes from a study of graft-versus-host responses after intestinal transplantation. Data came from immunoSEQ multiplex PCR; TCRdb stores just in-frame clones and leaves some out. The sample includes approximately 90,000 clones, about 93% of them seen just once. CDR3 size: 13 residues. Trimming left V 4 bases short and J 3 bases short, with 10 bases between. Germline V CDR1 and CDR2: MNHEY, SMNVEV (reference sequence). The genes are TRBV27 and TRBJ2-7; the D gene is possibly TRBD1 (5 bases). The source is a human donor who received an intestinal transplant. The material sequenced was unstimulated CD8+ T cells sorted from spleen or lymph node cells, taken before intestinal transplant. CDR3 residues: CASSSRQFYEQYF. As DNA, the CDR3 is TGTGCCAGCAGTTCTCGACAGTTCTACGAGCAGTACTTC.